The next 5 T cell receptor beta chains were all read from a single sample in a study of CD8+ T cells in alopecia areata. cDNA serving as the sequencing template came from extracted, reverse transcribed RNA. Clones were sequenced by immunoSEQ multiplex PCR, and TCRdb holds only the in-frame ones, with some missing. Of about 180,000 clones in the sample, 45% to 60% were seen once. Treatment here: oral pan-JAK inhibitor, 5-10 mg twice daily. The specimen comprised CD8+ T cells sorted from blood, sampled around week 53, from a patient treated with tofacitinib. Receptors originate from a human donor with alopecia areata.

The chain couples TRBV2 to TRBJ2-6; TRBD1 is a possible D gene (6 bases). V gave up 4 bases and J gave up 0 bases, with 13 bases separating them. The length of the CDR3 is 17 residues. CDR1 is SNHLY and CDR2 is FYNNEI in the germline V gene. CDR3 bases: TGTGCCAGCAGTGGATCCGGGACAAGCTCTGGGGCCAACGTCCTGACTTTC. Amino acid sequence: CASSGSGTSSGANVLTF.

The chain combines TRBV5-6 with TRBJ2-7, with TRBD2 identical over 7 bases. Germline V gene sequence: CDR1 SGHDT, CDR2 YYEEEE. V was pared by 0 bases and J by 4 bases, with 10 bases of the junction left unmatched. The CDR3 covers 16 residues. CDR3 nucleotides: TGTGCCAGCAGCTTGGTCACGGCTAGCGGTTTATACGAGCAGTACTTC. Translated: CASSLVTASGLYEQYF.

The chain links TRBV11-2 to TRBJ2-7, with unresolved D. The CDR3 has 11 residues. V lost 2 bases to trimming and J lost 7 bases, with 6 bases between them. CDR1 and CDR2 from the germline V gene are SGHAT and FQNNGV. CDR3 nucleotides: TGTGCCAGCAGCTTATTGAAAGAGCAGTACTTC. It encodes CASSLLKEQYF.

The chain is built from TRBV7-3 and TRBJ2-4, with TRBD1 matching over 9 bases. Germline-derived CDR1 and CDR2 are SGHTA and FQGTGA. J gave up 6 bases and V 2 bases, and 5 bases lay outside the gene matches. There are 15 residues in the CDR3. CDR3 protein: CASSLDGTGRNIQYF. CDR3 sequence (DNA): TGTGCCAGCAGCTTAGATGGGACAGGGAGAAACATTCAGTACTTC.

The V and J genes are TRBV2 and TRBJ1-2; D gene ambiguous. This CDR3 spans 12 amino acids. V was cut by 1 base and J by 4 bases, with 4 bases left in between. CDR1 and CDR2 (germline): SNHLY, FYNNEI. CDR3 bases: TGTGCCAGCAGTGAAGGGTTCTATGGCTACACCTTC. Translated, it gives CASSEGFYGYTF.